This is a list of T cell receptor beta chains from one sample in a study of beta chain features in type 1 diabetes. The protocol was immunoSEQ multiplex PCR, while the TCRdb copy is restricted to in-frame clones and leaves out a portion. The sample records a few hundred thousand clones, around 15% being singletons. The sample consisted of naive CD4+ T cells from blood. These receptors were taken from a woman aged 18-29 years in good health. CDR3s include the opening cysteine and the closing phenylalanine or tryptophan. Each record gives: J gene, V gene, clone size, D gene, CDR3 DNA, CDR3 protein. A D gene is named only where the DNA matches it firmly. Clone size is given for some rows only: seen once, a few or many times, or a class if the clone is expanded.

TRBJ2-2 TRBV19 few TRBD1 TGTGCCAGTAGTAGGGACAGGGGAGATACCGGGGAGCTGTTTTTT CASSRDRGDTGELFF
TRBJ1-1 TRBV27 NA NA TGTGCCAGCAGTTTGACAGCTTCGGTGAGCACTGAAGCTTTCTTT CASSLTASVSTEAFF
TRBJ1-4 TRBV2 NA NA TGTGCCAGCAGAGTTGGACTGGGCGAGGAGGAAAAACTGTTTTTT CASRVGLGEEEKLFF
TRBJ2-7 TRBV4-1 NA TRBD1 TGCGCCAGCAGCCAAGATGATATGAGGGTGCAGGGGGATCACTTC CASSQDDMRVQGDHF
TRBJ1-5 TRBV30 NA TRBD1 TGTGCCTGGAGCAGGACAGGGAATTTTCAGCCCCAGCATTTT CAWSRTGNFQPQHF
TRBJ2-7 TRBV5-6 NA NA TGTGCCAGCAGGTGGCAACCAGGATTCGAGCAGTACTTC CASRWQPGFEQYF
TRBJ1-2 TRBV29-1 few TRBD1 TGCAGCGGGGTCGGGACAGGGGGCTCGAACTATGGCTACACCTTC CSGVGTGGSNYGYTF
TRBJ1-5 TRBV19 NA NA TGTGCCAGTAGGGATGACAGGAAACAGCCCCAGCATTTT CASRDDRKQPQHF
TRBJ2-3 TRBV25-1 NA NA TGTGCCAGCAGTACCGGAAGAACGGGAGCGACAGATACGCAGTATTTT CASSTGRTGATDTQYF
TRBJ2-7 TRBV10-3 few TRBD2 TGTGCCATCAGAGGTAGCGGGAGATCCTACGAGCAGTACTTC CAIRGSGRSYEQYF
TRBJ2-7 TRBV5-1 NA TRBD1 TGCGCCAGCAGACTCGAAACAGGGGGCGAGCAGTACTTC CASRLETGGEQYF